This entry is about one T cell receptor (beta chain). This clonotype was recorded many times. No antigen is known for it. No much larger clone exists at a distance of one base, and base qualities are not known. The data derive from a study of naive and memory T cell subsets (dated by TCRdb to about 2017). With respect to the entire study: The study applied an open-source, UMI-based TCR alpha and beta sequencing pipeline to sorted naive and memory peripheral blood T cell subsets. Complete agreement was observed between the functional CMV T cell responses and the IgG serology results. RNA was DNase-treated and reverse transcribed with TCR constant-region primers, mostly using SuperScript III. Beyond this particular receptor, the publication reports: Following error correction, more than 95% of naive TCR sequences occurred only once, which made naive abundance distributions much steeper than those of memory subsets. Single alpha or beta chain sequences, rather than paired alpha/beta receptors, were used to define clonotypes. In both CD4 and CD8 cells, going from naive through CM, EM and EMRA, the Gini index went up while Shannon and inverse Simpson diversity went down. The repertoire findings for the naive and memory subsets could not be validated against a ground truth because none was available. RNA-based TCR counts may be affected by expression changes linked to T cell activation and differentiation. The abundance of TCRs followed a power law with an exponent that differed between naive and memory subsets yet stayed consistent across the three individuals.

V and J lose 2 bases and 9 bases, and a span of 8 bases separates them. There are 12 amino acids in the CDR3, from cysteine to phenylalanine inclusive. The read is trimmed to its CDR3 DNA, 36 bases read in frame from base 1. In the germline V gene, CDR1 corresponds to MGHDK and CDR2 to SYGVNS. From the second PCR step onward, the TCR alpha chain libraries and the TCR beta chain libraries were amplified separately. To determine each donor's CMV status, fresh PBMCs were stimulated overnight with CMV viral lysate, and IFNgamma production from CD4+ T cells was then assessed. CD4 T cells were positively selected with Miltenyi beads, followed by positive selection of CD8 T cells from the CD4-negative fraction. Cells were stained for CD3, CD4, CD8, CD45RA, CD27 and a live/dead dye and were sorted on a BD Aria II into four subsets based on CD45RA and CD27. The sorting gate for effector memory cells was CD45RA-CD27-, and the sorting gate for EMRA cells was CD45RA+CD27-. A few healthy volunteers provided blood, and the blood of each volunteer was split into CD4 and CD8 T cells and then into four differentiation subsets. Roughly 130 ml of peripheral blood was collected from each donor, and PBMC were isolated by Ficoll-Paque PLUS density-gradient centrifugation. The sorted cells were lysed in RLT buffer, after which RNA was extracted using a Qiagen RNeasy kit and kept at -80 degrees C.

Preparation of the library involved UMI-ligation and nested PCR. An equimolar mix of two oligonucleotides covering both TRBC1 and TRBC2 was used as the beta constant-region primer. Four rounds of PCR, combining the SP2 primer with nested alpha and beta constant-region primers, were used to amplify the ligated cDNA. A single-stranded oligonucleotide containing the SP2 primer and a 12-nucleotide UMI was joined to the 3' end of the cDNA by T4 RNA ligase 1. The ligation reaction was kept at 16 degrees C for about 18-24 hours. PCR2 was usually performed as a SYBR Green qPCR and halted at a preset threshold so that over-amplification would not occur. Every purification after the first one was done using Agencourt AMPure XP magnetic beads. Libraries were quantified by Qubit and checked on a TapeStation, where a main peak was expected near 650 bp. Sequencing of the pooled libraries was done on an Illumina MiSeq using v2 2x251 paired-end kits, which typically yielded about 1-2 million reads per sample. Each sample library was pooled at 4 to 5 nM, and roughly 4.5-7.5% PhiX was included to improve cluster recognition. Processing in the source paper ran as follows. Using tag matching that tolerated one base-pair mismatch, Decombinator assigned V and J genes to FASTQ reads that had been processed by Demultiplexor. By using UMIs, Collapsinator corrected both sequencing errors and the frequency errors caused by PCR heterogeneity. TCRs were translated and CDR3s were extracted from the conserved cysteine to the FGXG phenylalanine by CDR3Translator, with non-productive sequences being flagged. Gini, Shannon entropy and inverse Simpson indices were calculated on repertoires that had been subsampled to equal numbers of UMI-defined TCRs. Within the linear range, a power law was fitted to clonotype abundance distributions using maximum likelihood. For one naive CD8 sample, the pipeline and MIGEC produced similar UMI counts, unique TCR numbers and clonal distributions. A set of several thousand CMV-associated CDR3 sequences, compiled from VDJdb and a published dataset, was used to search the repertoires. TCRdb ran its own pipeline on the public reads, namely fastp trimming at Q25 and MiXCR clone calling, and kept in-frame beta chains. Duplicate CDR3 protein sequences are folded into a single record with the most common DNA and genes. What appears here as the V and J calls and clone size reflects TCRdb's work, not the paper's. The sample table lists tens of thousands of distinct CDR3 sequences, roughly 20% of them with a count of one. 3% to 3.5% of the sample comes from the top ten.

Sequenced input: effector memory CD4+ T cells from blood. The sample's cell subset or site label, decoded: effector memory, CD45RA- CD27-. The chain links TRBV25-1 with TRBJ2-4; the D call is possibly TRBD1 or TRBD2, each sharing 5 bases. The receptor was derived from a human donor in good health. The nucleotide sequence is TGTGCCAGCAGTGAAGAGGGACCCATTCAGTACTTC. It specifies CASSEEGPIQYF.